The present T cell receptor beta chain was sequenced within a study of blood T cell repertoires in COVID-19. Overall study: There were acute and convalescent COVID-19 samples, and they came from the United States, Italy and Spain. The analysed material was cDNA or gDNA that came from T cells, B-cell-depleted T cells, or PBMCs.

The V gene's germline CDR1 is MNHEY and CDR2 SMNVEV (reference sequence). V was clipped by 2 bases and J by 0 bases, with 8 bases between them. The CDR3 has 15 residues. Per the original data handling: The authors estimated nucleated cell counts from reference gene primer amplification. The data were produced by immunoSEQ multiplex PCR, yet TCRdb's version contains in-frame clones alone and is incomplete. That table is the source of V, J and clone size, and D and trimming were worked out from the DNA. The table lists approximately 200,000 clones, approximately 81% of them singletons. The sequence was obtained from a person between 65 and 80 years old with COVID-19, enrolled during active disease. Material: peripheral blood. The chain has TRBV27 and TRBJ1-5, with D perhaps matching TRBD1 (5 bases). CDR3 sequence reads: CASSLAGNSNQPQHF. CDR3 DNA: TGTGCCAGCAGTTTAGCAGGGAATAGCAATCAGCCCCAGCATTTT.